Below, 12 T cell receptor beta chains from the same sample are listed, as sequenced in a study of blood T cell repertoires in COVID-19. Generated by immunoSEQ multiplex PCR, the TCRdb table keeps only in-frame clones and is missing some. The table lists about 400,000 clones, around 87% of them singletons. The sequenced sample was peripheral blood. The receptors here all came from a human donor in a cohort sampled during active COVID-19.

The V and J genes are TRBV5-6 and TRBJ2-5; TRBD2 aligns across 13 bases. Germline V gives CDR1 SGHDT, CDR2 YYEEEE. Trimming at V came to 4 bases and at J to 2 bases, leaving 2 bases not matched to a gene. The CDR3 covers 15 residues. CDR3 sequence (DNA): TGTGCCAGCAGCCCGGGACTAGCGGGGCAAGAGACCCAGTACTTC. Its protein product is CASSPGLAGQETQYF.

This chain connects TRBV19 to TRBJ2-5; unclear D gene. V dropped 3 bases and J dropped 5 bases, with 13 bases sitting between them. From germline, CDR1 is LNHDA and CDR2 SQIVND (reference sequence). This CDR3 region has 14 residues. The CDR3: CASSISPEWETQYF. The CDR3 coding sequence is TGTGCCAGTAGTATTTCCCCGGAGTGGGAGACCCAGTACTTC.

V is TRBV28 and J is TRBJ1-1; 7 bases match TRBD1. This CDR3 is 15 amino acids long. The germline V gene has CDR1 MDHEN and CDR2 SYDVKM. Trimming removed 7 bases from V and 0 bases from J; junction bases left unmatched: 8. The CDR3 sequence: CASTSGGVLNTEAFF. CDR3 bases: TGTGCCAGCACGTCAGGGGGAGTGTTGAACACTGAAGCTTTCTTT. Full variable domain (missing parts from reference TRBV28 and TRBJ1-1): DVKVTQSSRYLVKRTGEKVFLECVQDMDHENMFWYRQDPGLGLRLIYFSYDVKMKEKGDIPEGYSVSREKKERFSLILESASTNQTSMYLCASTSGGVLNTEAFFGQGTRLTVV.

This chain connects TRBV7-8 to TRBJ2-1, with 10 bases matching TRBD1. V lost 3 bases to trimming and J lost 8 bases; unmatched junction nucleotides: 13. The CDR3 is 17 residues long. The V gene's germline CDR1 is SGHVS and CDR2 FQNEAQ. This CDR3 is CASSFSGTGDETDEQFF. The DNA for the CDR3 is TGTGCCAGCAGCTTTTCCGGGACAGGGGACGAAACAGATGAGCAGTTCTTC.

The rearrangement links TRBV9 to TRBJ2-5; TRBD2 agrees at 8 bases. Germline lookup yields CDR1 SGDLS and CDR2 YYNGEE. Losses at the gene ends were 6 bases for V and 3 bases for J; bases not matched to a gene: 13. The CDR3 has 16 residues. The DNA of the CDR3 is TGTGCCAGCACCGCCATGCGCGGGGGGCCCGAAGAGACCCAGTACTTC. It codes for CASTAMRGGPEETQYF.

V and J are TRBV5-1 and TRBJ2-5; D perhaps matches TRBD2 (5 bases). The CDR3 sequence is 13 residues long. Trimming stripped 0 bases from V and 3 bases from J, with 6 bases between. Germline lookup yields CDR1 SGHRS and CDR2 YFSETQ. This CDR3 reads CASSLGGEETQYF. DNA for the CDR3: TGCGCCAGCAGCTTGGGGGGAGAAGAGACCCAGTACTTC.

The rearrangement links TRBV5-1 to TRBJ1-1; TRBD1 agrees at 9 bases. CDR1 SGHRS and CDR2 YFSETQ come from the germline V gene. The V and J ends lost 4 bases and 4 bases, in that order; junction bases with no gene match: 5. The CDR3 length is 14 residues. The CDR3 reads CASSTGTGSTEAFF. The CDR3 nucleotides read TGCGCCAGCAGCACCGGGACAGGGAGCACTGAAGCTTTCTTT.

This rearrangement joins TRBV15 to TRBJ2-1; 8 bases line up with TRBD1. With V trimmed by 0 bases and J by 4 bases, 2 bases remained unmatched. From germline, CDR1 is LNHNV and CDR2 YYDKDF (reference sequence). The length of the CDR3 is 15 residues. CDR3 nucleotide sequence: TGTGCCACCAGCAGAGAACAGGGGGTGTACAATGAGCAGTTCTTC. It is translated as CATSREQGVYNEQFF.

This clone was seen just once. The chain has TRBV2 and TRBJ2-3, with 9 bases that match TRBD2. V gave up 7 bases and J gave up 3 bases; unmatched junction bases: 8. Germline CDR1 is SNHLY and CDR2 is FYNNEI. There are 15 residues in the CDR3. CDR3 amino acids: CASTPSGRITDTQYF. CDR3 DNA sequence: TGTGCCAGCACGCCCAGCGGGAGGATTACAGATACGCAGTATTTT. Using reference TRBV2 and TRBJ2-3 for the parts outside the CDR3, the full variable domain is EPEVTQTPSHQVTQMGQEVILRCVPISNHLYFYWYRQILGQKVEFLVSFYNNEISEKSEIFDDQFSVERPDGSNFTLKIRSTKLEDSAMYFCASTPSGRITDTQYFGPGTRLTVL.

The CDR3 loop is CASSTDRTGGHGYTF. CDR3 coding DNA: TGTGCCAGTAGTACTGACCGGACAGGGGGTCATGGCTACACCTTC. This chain links TRBV19 with TRBJ1-2; 10 bases agree with TRBD1. V shed 4 bases and J 6 bases; nucleotides not matched to a gene: 8. This CDR3 contains 15 residues. Germline V gives CDR1 LNHDA, CDR2 SQIVND (reference sequence).

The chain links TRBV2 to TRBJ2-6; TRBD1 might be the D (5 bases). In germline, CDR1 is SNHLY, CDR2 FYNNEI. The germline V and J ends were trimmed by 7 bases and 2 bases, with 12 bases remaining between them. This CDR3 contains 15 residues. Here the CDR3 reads CASNGIGAGANVLTF. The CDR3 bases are TGTGCCAGCAATGGTATAGGGGCTGGGGCCAACGTCCTGACTTTC.

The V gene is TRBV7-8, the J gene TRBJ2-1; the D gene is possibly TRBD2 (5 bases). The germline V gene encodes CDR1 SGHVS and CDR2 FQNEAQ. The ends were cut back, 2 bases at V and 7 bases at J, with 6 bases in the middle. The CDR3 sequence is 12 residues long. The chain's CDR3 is CASSLTGNEQFF. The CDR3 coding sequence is TGTGCCAGCAGCTTAACGGGGAATGAGCAGTTCTTC.